The source of this T cell receptor beta chain is a study of blood T cell repertoires in COVID-19. V was pared by 0 bases and J by 4 bases, with 10 bases between. Germline values: CDR1 SGHRS, CDR2 YFSETQ. The CDR3 length is 14 residues. Per the study methods: Estimation of nucleated cell counts was performed using reference gene primer amplification. Data came from immunoSEQ multiplex PCR; TCRdb stores just in-frame clones and leaves some out. V, J and clone size are taken as reported in that table, and D and trimming were inferred from the DNA itself. Of 100,000 to 150,000 clones in the sample, 60% to 80% are singletons; the top ten hold 4.5% to 6%.

Sequenced: peripheral blood. The V call is TRBV5-1, the J call TRBJ1-1, with unresolved D. The sequence was obtained from an elderly man with COVID-19, enrolled during active disease. CDR3 in amino acids: CASSLEQRPTEAFF. DNA for the CDR3: TGCGCCAGCAGCTTGGAGCAGCGGCCCACTGAAGCTTTCTTT. Supplemented by reference TRBV5-1 and TRBJ1-1, the full variable domain reads KAGVTQTPRYLIKTRGQQVTLSCSPISGHRSVSWYQQTPGQGLQFLFEYFSETQRNKGNFPGRFSGRQFSNSRSEMNVSTLELGDSALYLCASSLEQRPTEAFFGQGTRLTVV.